This T cell receptor beta chain was captured in a study of blood T cell repertoires in COVID-19. Data came from immunoSEQ multiplex PCR; TCRdb stores just in-frame clones and leaves some out. The sample holds roughly 500,000 clones; approximately 89% are singletons and the top ten take 0.8% to 0.9%. Enrolled during active infection, Seattle patients were then followed longitudinally. This CDR3 spans 18 amino acids. V trimming: 4 bases; J trimming: 2 bases; junction bases outside the gene matches: 11. The chain combines TRBV5-3 with TRBJ1-5, with 11 bases lining up with TRBD1. TRBV5-3 is marked as an open reading frame, function uncertain. The sequence came from a man between 18 and 35 years old with COVID-19, enrolled during active disease. Sequenced sample: peripheral blood. In nucleotides, the CDR3 is TGTGCCAGAAGCCGAGGACAGGGGGCTCGGTCTTGCAATCAGCCCCAGCATTTT. This gives the protein CARSRGQGARSCNQPQHF.